The next 8 T cell receptor beta chains were all read from a single sample in a study of T cell repertoires in cytomegalovirus infection. TCRdb passed the reads through MiXCR, listing each CDR3 protein once. The data show about 460,000 distinct CDR3 sequences, with about 10% seen just once and roughly a tenth held by the top ten. Sequenced: PBMCs. These receptor sequences come from a human donor in good health (CMV status not recorded). Some clones in this sample may be carry-over from other donors' samples.

The chain has TRBV19 and TRBJ1-5, with 10 positions matching TRBD1. Germline-derived CDR1 and CDR2 are LNHDA and SQIVND (reference sequence). This CDR3 has 16 residues. V gave up 5 bases and J gave up 3 bases; unmatched junction bases: 7. CDR3 nucleotide sequence: TGTGCCAGTAGTCCGCGGGACAGGGGAATCAATCAGCCCCAGCATTTT. Its translation is CASSPRDRGINQPQHF.

The chain carries TRBV29-1 and TRBJ2-2; D tentatively fits TRBD1 or TRBD2 (6 bases each). Per the germline V gene, CDR1 is SQVTM and CDR2 is ANQGSEA. The V and J ends lost 3 bases and 3 bases respectively, with 11 bases between them. The CDR3 runs to 14 residues. The DNA of the CDR3 is TGCAGCGTTGACGGGGGCAGGTACACCGGGGAGCTGTTTTTT. This translates into CSVDGGRYTGELFF.

The rearrangement uses TRBV5-4 and TRBJ2-3, with a tentative D call TRBD2 (6 bases). The CDR3 is 14 residues long. The V and J ends lost 4 bases and 4 bases respectively, with 13 bases between them. Per the germline V gene, CDR1 is SGHNT and CDR2 is YYREEE (reference sequence). The CDR3 bases are TGTGCCAGCAGCCCGGGGGTCGGGGCAGATACGCAGTATTTT. Translation: CASSPGVGADTQYF.

In its sample, this clonotype was seen a few times. V is TRBV29-1 and J is TRBJ2-2; 7 nucleotides agree with TRBD2. CDR1 is SQVTM and CDR2 is ANQGSEA in the germline V gene. The CDR3 consists of 14 residues. The V and J ends lost 7 bases and 7 bases, in that order; junction bases with no gene match: 12. The DNA of the CDR3 is TGCAGCGGAGGGGAGGGAGCCGAGATCGGGGAGCTGTTTTTT. The encoded protein is CSGGEGAEIGELFF.

This clonotype was observed at least ten times. The rearrangement joins TRBV7-2 to TRBJ2-7; either TRBD1 or TRBD2 may supply D (5 bases each). The CDR3 spans 15 residues. V shed 4 bases and J shed 4 bases, with 17 bases lying between them. In germline, CDR1 is SGHTA, CDR2 FQGNSA. The DNA for the CDR3 is TGTGCCAGCAGCTCGGACTCAGGGACCTGGTACGAGCAGTACTTC. This gives the protein CASSSDSGTWYEQYF.

This clonotype appeared many times. This chain joins TRBV5-1 and TRBJ2-1; 8 bases align to TRBD1. Germline CDR1 is SGHRS and CDR2 is YFSETQ. CDR3 length equals 15 residues. V was pared by 3 bases and J by 7 bases, with 9 bases of the junction left unmatched. The CDR3 protein is CASSSGQGLRNEQFF. The CDR3 DNA sequence: TGCGCCAGCAGCTCAGGACAGGGATTGCGTAATGAGCAGTTCTTC.

This clonotype was recorded at least ten times. The J gene is TRBJ2-1, the V gene TRBV12-3 or TRBV12-4, with 13 nucleotides matching TRBD2. V shed 0 bases, J shed 7 bases, and the junction held 3 bases outside the gene matches. CDR3 size: 16 residues. Here the CDR3 DNA reads TGTGCCAGCAGTTTAGCGCCGGGACTAGCGGGAAATGAGCAGTTCTTC. Translating it yields CASSLAPGLAGNEQFF.

There are many counts of this clonotype. CDR3 coding DNA: TGCGCCAGCAGTGAGGGAAGCGGGTCTAGCACAGATACGCAGTATTTT. Translating it yields CASSEGSGSSTDTQYF. The genes are TRBV10-1 and TRBJ2-3, with D tentatively TRBD2 (6 bases). CDR1 and CDR2 (germline): WNHNN, SYGVQD (reference sequence). The CDR3 runs 16 residues. V lost 2 bases and J 0 bases, leaving 12 bases between the germline ends.